What follows are 30 T cell receptor beta chains derived from one specimen sequenced in a study of human T cells and chemical hapten exposure. TCRdb ran MiXCR on the RACE reads and lists one entry per CDR3 protein. Of over 85,000 distinct CDR3 sequences listed, about 10% are singletons. Specified time point: healthy volunteer bleed at 2 weeks. Before extraction, the whole blood was not fractionated, and total RNA was taken from it. The specimen sequenced was whole blood. The receptors shown here come from a female donor in good health. Some clones in this sample may be carry-over from other donors' samples.

In its sample, this clonotype was seen many times. The chain couples TRBV24-1 to TRBJ2-2, with 8 bases matching TRBD1. Germline lookup yields CDR1 KGHDR and CDR2 SFDVKD. V shed 4 bases, J shed 3 bases, and the junction held 6 bases outside the gene matches. The CDR3 spans 16 residues. In DNA, the CDR3 is TGTGCCACCAGTGAGAGCAGGGGGCGCGACACCGGGGAGCTGTTTTTT. Translating gives CATSESRGRDTGELFF.

This clonotype was counted only a few times. The chain recombines TRBV29-1 with TRBJ1-2, with D unresolved. Deletions cut 0 bases from V and 8 bases from J, with 7 bases between. The CDR3 length is 11 residues. Germline V lookup: CDR1 SQVTM, CDR2 ANQGSEA. CDR3 region: CSVEEVGGYTF. The CDR3 DNA reads as TGCAGCGTTGAAGAGGTCGGGGGCTACACCTTC.

The rearrangement joins TRBV6-1 to TRBJ1-4, with D hard to call. CDR1 MNHNS and CDR2 SASEGT come from the germline V gene. The CDR3 sequence is 15 residues long. V shed 1 base and J shed 7 bases, with 13 bases lying between them. The CDR3, as DNA: TGTGCCAGCAGTGAAGGGGCGATAAGTGTTGAAAAACTGTTTTTT. Encoded protein: CASSEGAISVEKLFF.

In this sample, this clonotype turned up many times. The CDR3 bases are TGCAGCGTTGAAATGAGGACAGGGAAAAATACGCAGTATTTT. Translated: CSVEMRTGKNTQYF. This chain links TRBV29-1 with TRBJ2-3, with TRBD1 identical over 8 bases. The CDR3 extends over 14 amino acids. The germline V gene has CDR1 SQVTM and CDR2 ANQGSEA. V was pared by 2 bases and J by 7 bases, with 8 bases of the junction left unmatched.

This clonotype was observed a few times. The V gene is TRBV3-1, the J gene TRBJ1-2, with TRBD1 matching 8 bases. The CDR3 runs to 14 residues. With V trimmed by 1 base and J by 8 bases, 6 bases remained unmatched. The germline gives CDR1 LGHDT, CDR2 YNNKEL (reference sequence). The CDR3 nucleotides read TGTGCCAGCAGCCAAGGTCAGGGGGCAGGCGGCTACACCTTC. Its translation is CASSQGQGAGGYTF.

The V and J genes are TRBV6-2 or TRBV6-3 and TRBJ1-1; D remains unclear. CDR1 MNHEY and CDR2 SVGEGT come from the germline V gene. CDR3 size: 11 residues. This CDR3 is CVTRENTEAFF. In DNA form, the CDR3 reads TGTGTCACGAGAGAAAACACTGAAGCTTTCTTT.

The chain links TRBV7-3 to TRBJ2-7; 10 positions match TRBD1. The germline CDR1 and CDR2 sequences are SGHTA and FQGTGA. This CDR3 region has 16 residues. The trim removed 5 bases at V and 5 bases at J, leaving 12 bases unmatched. CDR3 coding DNA: TGTGCCAGCAGCCCCACACCGGGACAGGGGTTCAACGAGCAGTACTTC. Translating it yields CASSPTPGQGFNEQYF.

The table lists this clonotype with a few counts. This chain uses TRBV5-4 with TRBJ1-1, with 7 positions matching TRBD1. The CDR3 has 15 residues. The germline gives CDR1 SGHNT, CDR2 YYREEE (reference sequence). Unmatched junction bases numbered 6, after V lost 3 bases and J lost 1 base. The CDR3 protein is CASSSLGTENTEAFF. The CDR3, as DNA: TGTGCCAGCAGCTCCCTAGGGACAGAGAACACTGAAGCTTTCTTT.

The chain couples TRBV29-1 to TRBJ1-1; D gene ambiguous. The V gene lost 4 bases and the J gene lost 1 base, with 7 bases spanning the gap. This CDR3 is 12 amino acids long. From germline, CDR1 is SQVTM and CDR2 ANQGSEA. The CDR3 DNA is TGCAGCGTTGGAGGGCAGAACACTGAAGCTTTCTTT. Residues: CSVGGQNTEAFF.

This clonotype was counted a few times. V and J are TRBV12-3 or TRBV12-4 and TRBJ2-5; possibly TRBD2 for D (7 bases). This CDR3 spans 15 amino acids. The germline V and J ends were trimmed by 6 bases and 5 bases, with 19 bases remaining between them. CDR3 bases: TGTGCCAGCAGATCTCCCCGGACTAGGGGGGAGACCCAGTACTTC. The encoded protein is CASRSPRTRGETQYF.

The V and J genes are TRBV4-2 and TRBJ2-1, with 13 positions matching TRBD2. V lost 3 bases, J lost 10 bases, and 12 bases stayed unmatched. The germline CDR1 and CDR2 sequences are LGHNA and YNFKEQ. The CDR3 runs to 17 residues. The DNA of the CDR3 is TGTGCCAGCAGCCACGGGACTAGCGGGAAAAGGGGCGGGGAGCAGTTCTTC. Translation gives CASSHGTSGKRGGEQFF.

The sample holds a few counts of this clonotype. The chain has TRBV29-1 and TRBJ2-1; tentatively, D is TRBD2 (5 bases). Between the trimmed V and J ends, which lost 1 base and 4 bases, there was a span of 5 bases. The CDR3 runs to 12 residues. The germline V gene encodes CDR1 SQVTM and CDR2 ANQGSEA. The CDR3 loop reads CSVEGGYNEQFF. In nucleotides, the CDR3 is TGCAGCGTTGAAGGAGGGTACAATGAGCAGTTCTTC.

There are a few counts of this clonotype. The chain is built from TRBV4-3 and TRBJ1-2; D gene unclear. The germline V and J ends were trimmed by 0 bases and 4 bases, with 9 bases remaining between them. Germline V gene lookup returns CDR1 LGHNA and CDR2 YSLEER. The CDR3 has 14 amino acids. The CDR3 sequence: CASSQDRTGYGYTF. CDR3 bases: TGCGCCAGCAGCCAAGACAGGACGGGCTATGGCTACACCTTC.

The rearrangement joins TRBV5-6 to TRBJ2-1, with D unresolved. There are 14 residues in the CDR3. CDR1 is SGHDT and CDR2 is YYEEEE in the germline V gene. Trimming stripped 0 bases from V and 8 bases from J, with 12 bases between. Here the CDR3 reads CASSLGSVAHEQFF. For the CDR3, the DNA is TGTGCCAGCAGCTTGGGCAGTGTTGCGCATGAGCAGTTCTTC.

This clonotype was counted only a few times. The CDR3 DNA reads as TGTGCCAGCAGCGTGGGACAGAACTATGGCTACACCTTC. As protein: CASSVGQNYGYTF. V is TRBV7-2 and J is TRBJ1-2; 7 bases match TRBD1. The ends lost 5 bases at V and 2 bases at J; junction bases unmatched: 2. Germline V gene sequence: CDR1 SGHTA, CDR2 FQGNSA. The CDR3 contains 13 residues.

This clonotype was found a few times. The chain uses TRBV4-1 and TRBJ1-6; D is undetermined. CDR1 and CDR2 (germline): MGHRA, YSYEKL. The germline V and J ends were trimmed by 3 bases and 3 bases, with 9 bases remaining between them. The CDR3 loop spans 15 amino acids. CDR3 sequence: CASSQEVNYNSPLHF. CDR3 in DNA: TGCGCCAGCAGCCAGGAGGTGAACTATAATTCACCCCTCCACTTT.

Only a few counts were recorded for this clonotype. CDR3 nucleotides: TGCGCCAGCAGCCAAGACCGGGGTTTGTCAGGGTCGCGCCTCCACTTT. It specifies CASSQDRGLSGSRLHF. This chain connects TRBV4-1 to TRBJ1-6; D might be TRBD1 (5 bases). The CDR3 covers 16 residues. Germline CDR1 is MGHRA and CDR2 is YSYEKL. V dropped 0 bases and J dropped 15 bases, with 21 bases sitting between them.

The chain has TRBV7-2 and TRBJ1-4, with 7 bases matching TRBD1. The CDR3 has 14 residues. V was clipped by 1 base and J by 8 bases; unmatched bases: 4. The germline V gene encodes CDR1 SGHTA and CDR2 FQGNSA. The CDR3 bases are TGTGCCAGCAGCTTAGAGGGGGCAGGGGAAAAACTGTTTTTT. Its translation: CASSLEGAGEKLFF. Filled out from reference TRBV7-2 and TRBJ1-4, the complete variable domain reads GAGVSQSPSNKVTEKGKDVELRCDPISGHTALYWYRQSLGQGLEFLIYFQGNSAPDKSGLPSDRFSAERTGGSVSTLTIQRTQQEDSAVYLCASSLEGAGEKLFFGSGTQLSVL.

In the case of this clonotype: The junction shows a germline mismatch at one end, possibly a read error. The gene calls are TRBV7-2 and TRBJ1-5; TRBD1 aligns across 7 bases. The CDR3 is 15 residues long. The germline V gene has CDR1 SGHTA and CDR2 FQGNSA. The CDR3 loop is CASSFYRGGNQPQNF. CDR3 in DNA: TGTGCCAGCAGCTTTTACAGGGGAGGCAATCAGCCCCAGAATTTT.

The chain joins TRBV20-1 to TRBJ1-6; D gene ambiguous. Germline V CDR1 and CDR2: DFQATT, SNEGSKA (reference sequence). The CDR3 contains 13 residues. Trimming stripped 6 bases from V and 5 bases from J, with 11 bases between. The DNA of the CDR3 is TGCAGTGCCAGGACGGACGATAATTCACCCCTCCACTTT. Amino acids: CSARTDDNSPLHF.

The chain employs TRBV20-1 and TRBJ1-1; a weak D match, TRBD1 (6 bases). CDR1 is DFQATT, CDR2 SNEGSKA, per germline (reference sequence). The CDR3 is 14 residues long. Trimming shortened V by 4 bases and J by 0 bases, and 12 bases separated the two germline ends. The CDR3 is CSATWDTLNTEAFF. DNA for the CDR3: TGCAGTGCTACGTGGGACACCTTGAACACTGAAGCTTTCTTT.

The chain is built from TRBV10-3 and TRBJ1-2; 7 bases fit TRBD1. Germline V gene sequence: CDR1 ENHRY, CDR2 SYGVKD. Trimming at V came to 6 bases and at J to 3 bases, leaving 7 bases not matched to a gene. The CDR3 contains 14 residues. The CDR3 sequence: CAIRNAGGDYGYTF. In nucleotides, the CDR3 is TGTGCCATCAGAAATGCAGGGGGGGACTATGGCTACACCTTC.

This clonotype has a handful of counts. The chain has TRBV7-2 and TRBJ2-3; possibly TRBD1 or TRBD2 for D (5 bases each). The CDR3 runs 15 residues. Trimming left V 7 bases short and J 6 bases short, with 20 bases between. CDR1 SGHTA and CDR2 FQGNSA come from the germline V gene. CDR3 sequence: CASTPSGGIRDTQYF. The CDR3 bases are TGTGCCAGCACCCCGTCTGGGGGAATAAGGGATACGCAGTATTTT.

This clonotype has at least ten counts. The chain uses TRBV6-1 and TRBJ2-7, with 8 nucleotides matching TRBD1. The CDR3 extends over 13 amino acids. Germline CDR1 is MNHNS and CDR2 is SASEGT. The trim removed 6 bases at V and 2 bases at J, leaving 3 bases unmatched. CDR3 region: CASSRQGTYEQYF. The CDR3 DNA is TGTGCCAGCAGCAGACAGGGGACCTACGAGCAGTACTTC.

This chain links TRBV6-6 with TRBJ1-4; D remains ambiguous. The CDR3 loop spans 11 amino acids. The germline CDR1 and CDR2 sequences are MNHNY and SVGAGI (reference sequence). V dropped 9 bases and J dropped 13 bases, with 15 bases sitting between them. The CDR3 is CASFSLGILFF. CDR3 nucleotides: TGTGCCAGTTTCTCGTTGGGTATACTGTTTTTT.

This clonotype has only a few counts. The chain has TRBV5-1 and TRBJ2-3; no clear D. Trimming removed 1 base from V and 4 bases from J, with 7 bases in between. The CDR3 extends over 13 amino acids. Per germline, CDR1 SGHRS and CDR2 YFSETQ. In nucleotides, the CDR3 is TGCGCCAGCAGCTTGACTAATCCAGATACGCAGTATTTT. Amino acid sequence: CASSLTNPDTQYF.

This clonotype was counted a few times. The chain uses TRBV9 and TRBJ2-5, with D perhaps matching TRBD2 (6 bases). CDR1 and CDR2 (germline): SGDLS, YYNGEE. Deletions cut 4 bases from V and 7 bases from J, with 20 bases between. This CDR3 has 15 amino acids. The CDR3 bases are TGTGCCAGCAGCCCTCACGGGGGTTTTGTGATGACCCAGTACTTC. Amino acid sequence: CASSPHGGFVMTQYF. Looking up the rest from reference TRBV9 and TRBJ2-5 gives the full variable domain: DSGVTQTPKHLITATGQRVTLRCSPRSGDLSVYWYQQSLDQGLQFLIQYYNGEERAKGNILERFSAQQFPDLHSELNLSSLELGDSALYFCASSPHGGFVMTQYFGPGTRLLVL.

The J gene is TRBJ1-4, the V gene TRBV2; D ambiguous. CDR3 length: 16 amino acids. CDR1 is SNHLY and CDR2 is FYNNEI in the germline V gene. V was shortened by 8 bases and J by 0 bases, with 16 bases between the two germline ends. In DNA form, the CDR3 reads TGTGCCAGCCGAACCCCGGAAGAGGCAACTAATGAAAAACTGTTTTTT. It codes for CASRTPEEATNEKLFF.

This clonotype was seen a few times. One junction end disagrees with the germline gene, perhaps due to a read error. The chain couples TRBV28 to TRBJ1-1; D is possibly TRBD1 (5 bases). The length of the CDR3 is 14 residues. Per germline, CDR1 MDHEN and CDR2 SYDVKM. This CDR3 is CASLASRSGTAELF. CDR3 DNA: TGTGCCAGCCTTGCTTCCCGGTCAGGGACCGCTGAACTCTTT.

This clonotype was detected many times. The chain combines TRBV20-1 with TRBJ2-7; D perhaps matches TRBD2 (5 bases). The CDR3 sequence is 14 residues long. Germline CDR1 reads DFQATT; CDR2 reads SNEGSKA (reference sequence). V shed 3 bases and J shed 0 bases, with 12 bases lying between them. The CDR3 DNA is TGCAGTGCTAGTAGTGAGGGAAGCTCCTACGAGCAGTACTTC. It yields the protein CSASSEGSSYEQYF.